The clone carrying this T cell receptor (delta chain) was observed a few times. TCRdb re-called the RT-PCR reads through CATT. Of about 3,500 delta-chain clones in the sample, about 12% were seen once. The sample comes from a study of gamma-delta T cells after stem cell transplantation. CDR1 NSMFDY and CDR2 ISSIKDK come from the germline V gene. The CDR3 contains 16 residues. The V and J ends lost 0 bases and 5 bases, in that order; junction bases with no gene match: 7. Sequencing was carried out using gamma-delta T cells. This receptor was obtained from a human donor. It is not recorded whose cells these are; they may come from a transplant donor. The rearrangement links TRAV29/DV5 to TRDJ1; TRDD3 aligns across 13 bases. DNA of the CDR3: TGTGCAGCAAGCGGGCAGAACTGGGGGATACGGGATAAACTCATCTTT. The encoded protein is CAASGQNWGIRDKLIF.